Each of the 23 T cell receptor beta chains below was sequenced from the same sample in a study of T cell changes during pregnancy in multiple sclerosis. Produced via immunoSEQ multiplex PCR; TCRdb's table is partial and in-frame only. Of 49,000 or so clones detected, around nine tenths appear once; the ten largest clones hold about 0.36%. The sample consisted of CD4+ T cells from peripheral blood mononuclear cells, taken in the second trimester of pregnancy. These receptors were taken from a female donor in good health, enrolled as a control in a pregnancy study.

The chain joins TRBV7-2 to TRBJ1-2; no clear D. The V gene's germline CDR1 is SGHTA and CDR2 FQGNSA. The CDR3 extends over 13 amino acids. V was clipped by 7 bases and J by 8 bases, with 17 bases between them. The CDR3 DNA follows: TGTGCCAGCACCCTAAAACGGGGAAACGGCTACACCTTC. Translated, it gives CASTLKRGNGYTF. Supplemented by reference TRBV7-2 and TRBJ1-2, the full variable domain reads GAGVSQSPSNKVTEKGKDVELRCDPISGHTALYWYRQSLGQGLEFLIYFQGNSAPDKSGLPSDRFSAERTGGSVSTLTIQRTQQEDSAVYLCASTLKRGNGYTFGSGTRLTVV.

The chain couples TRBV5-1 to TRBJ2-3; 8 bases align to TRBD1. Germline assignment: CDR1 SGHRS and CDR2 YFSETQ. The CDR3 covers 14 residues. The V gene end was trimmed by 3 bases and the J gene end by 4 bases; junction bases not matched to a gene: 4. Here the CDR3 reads CASSSGTGADTQYF. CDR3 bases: TGCGCCAGCAGCTCCGGGACAGGAGCAGATACGCAGTATTTT.

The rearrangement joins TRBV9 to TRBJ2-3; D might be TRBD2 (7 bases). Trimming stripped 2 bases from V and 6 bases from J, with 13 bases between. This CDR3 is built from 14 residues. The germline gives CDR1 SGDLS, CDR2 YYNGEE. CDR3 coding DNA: TGTGCCAGCAGCGTGGGCGGGGGCCTGGATACGCAGTATTTT. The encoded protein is CASSVGGGLDTQYF.

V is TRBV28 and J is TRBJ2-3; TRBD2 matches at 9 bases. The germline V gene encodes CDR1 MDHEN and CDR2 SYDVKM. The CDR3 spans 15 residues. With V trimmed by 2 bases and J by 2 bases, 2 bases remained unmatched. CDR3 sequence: CASSLAGGNTDTQYF. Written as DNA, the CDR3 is TGTGCCAGCAGTTTAGCGGGGGGGAACACAGATACGCAGTATTTT.

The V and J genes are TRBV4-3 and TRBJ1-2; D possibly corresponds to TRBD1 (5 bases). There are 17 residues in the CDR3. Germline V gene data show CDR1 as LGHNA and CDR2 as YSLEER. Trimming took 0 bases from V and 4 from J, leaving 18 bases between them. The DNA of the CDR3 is TGCGCCAGCAGCCAAGACCCAGGGATCTATAGAGCCTATGGCTACACCTTC. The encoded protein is CASSQDPGIYRAYGYTF.

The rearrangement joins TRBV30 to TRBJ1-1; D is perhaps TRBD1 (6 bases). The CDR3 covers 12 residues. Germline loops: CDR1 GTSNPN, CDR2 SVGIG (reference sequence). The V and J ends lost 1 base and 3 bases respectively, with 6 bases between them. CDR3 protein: CAWSGGHTEAFF. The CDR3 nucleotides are TGTGCCTGGAGTGGGGGGCACACTGAAGCTTTCTTT.

The CDR3 here is CAWSVRGTEAFF. In nucleotides, the CDR3 is TGTGCCTGGAGTGTACGCGGCACTGAAGCTTTCTTT. The rearrangement links TRBV30 to TRBJ1-1; D is uncertain. The germline V gene encodes CDR1 GTSNPN and CDR2 SVGIG (reference sequence). V lost 0 bases to trimming and J lost 4 bases, with 6 bases between them. This CDR3 comprises 12 residues.

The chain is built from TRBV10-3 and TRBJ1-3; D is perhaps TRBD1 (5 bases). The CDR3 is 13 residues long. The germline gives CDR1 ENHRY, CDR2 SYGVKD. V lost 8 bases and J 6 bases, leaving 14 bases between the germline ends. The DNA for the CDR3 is TGTGCCATCGAGGGGAGGGGCGAAAACACCATATATTTT. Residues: CAIEGRGENTIYF.

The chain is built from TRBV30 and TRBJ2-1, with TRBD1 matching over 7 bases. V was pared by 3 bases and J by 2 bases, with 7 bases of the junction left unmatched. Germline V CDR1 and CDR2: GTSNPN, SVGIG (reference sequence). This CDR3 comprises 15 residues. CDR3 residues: CAWSDPQGTYNEQFF. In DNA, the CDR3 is TGTGCCTGGAGCGACCCACAGGGGACCTACAATGAGCAGTTCTTC.

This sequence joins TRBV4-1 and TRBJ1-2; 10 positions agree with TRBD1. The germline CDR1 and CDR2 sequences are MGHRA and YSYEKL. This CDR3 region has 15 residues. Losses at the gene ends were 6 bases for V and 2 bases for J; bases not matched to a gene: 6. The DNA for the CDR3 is TGCGCCAGCAGTTATCCGGGACAGGGGAACTATGGCTACACCTTC. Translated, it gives CASSYPGQGNYGYTF.

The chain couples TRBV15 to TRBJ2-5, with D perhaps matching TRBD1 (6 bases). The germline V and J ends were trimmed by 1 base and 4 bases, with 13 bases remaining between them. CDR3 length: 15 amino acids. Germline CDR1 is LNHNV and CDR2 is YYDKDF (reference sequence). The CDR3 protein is CATSRAGQRIETQYF. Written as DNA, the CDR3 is TGTGCCACCAGCAGAGCGGGACAACGGATAGAGACCCAGTACTTC.

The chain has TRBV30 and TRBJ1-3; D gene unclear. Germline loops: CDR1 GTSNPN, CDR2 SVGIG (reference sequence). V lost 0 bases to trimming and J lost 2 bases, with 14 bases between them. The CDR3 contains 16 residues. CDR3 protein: CAWSVLFGVAGNTIYF. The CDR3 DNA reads TGTGCCTGGAGTGTACTATTCGGGGTAGCTGGAAACACCATATATTTT. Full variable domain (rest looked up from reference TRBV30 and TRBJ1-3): SQTIHQWPATLVQPVGSPLSLECTVEGTSNPNLYWYRQAAGRGLQLLFYSVGIGQISSEVPQNLSASRPQDRQFILSSKKLLLSDSGFYLCAWSVLFGVAGNTIYFGEGSWLTVV.

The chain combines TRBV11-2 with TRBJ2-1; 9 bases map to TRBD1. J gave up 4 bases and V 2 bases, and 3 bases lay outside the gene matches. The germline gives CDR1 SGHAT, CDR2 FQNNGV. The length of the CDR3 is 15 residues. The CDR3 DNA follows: TGTGCCAGCAGCTTAACGGACAGGGGATACAATGAGCAGTTCTTC. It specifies CASSLTDRGYNEQFF.

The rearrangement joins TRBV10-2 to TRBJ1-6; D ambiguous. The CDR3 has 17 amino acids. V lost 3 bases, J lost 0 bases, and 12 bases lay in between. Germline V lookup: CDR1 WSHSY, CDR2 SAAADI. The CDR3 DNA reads TGCGCCAGCAGTGAAGCTCCGTTGAGCTCCTATAATTCACCCCTCCACTTT. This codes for CASSEAPLSSYNSPLHF.

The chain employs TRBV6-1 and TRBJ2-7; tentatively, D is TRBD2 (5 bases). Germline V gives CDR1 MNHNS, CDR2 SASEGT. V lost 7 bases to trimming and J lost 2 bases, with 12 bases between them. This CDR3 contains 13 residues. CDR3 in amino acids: CASTRTGTYEQYF. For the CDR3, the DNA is TGTGCCAGCACCAGGACGGGGACCTACGAGCAGTACTTC.

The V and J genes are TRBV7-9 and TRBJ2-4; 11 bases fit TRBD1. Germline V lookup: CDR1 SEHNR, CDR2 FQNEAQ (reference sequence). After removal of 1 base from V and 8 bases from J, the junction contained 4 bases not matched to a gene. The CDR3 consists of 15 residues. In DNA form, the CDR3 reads TGTGCCAGCAGCTTAGTGGGACAGGGGGTGGACATTCAGTACTTC. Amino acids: CASSLVGQGVDIQYF. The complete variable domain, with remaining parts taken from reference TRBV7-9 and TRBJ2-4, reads DTGVSQNPRHKITKRGQNVTFRCDPISEHNRLYWYRQTLGQGPEFLTYFQNEAQLEKSRLLSDRFSAERPKGSFSTLEIQRTEQGDSAMYLCASSLVGQGVDIQYFGAGTRLSVL.

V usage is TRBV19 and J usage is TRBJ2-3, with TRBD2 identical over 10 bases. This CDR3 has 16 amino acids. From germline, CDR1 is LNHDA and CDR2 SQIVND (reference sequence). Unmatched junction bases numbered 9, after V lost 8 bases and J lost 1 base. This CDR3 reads CASLKALAGGTDTQYF. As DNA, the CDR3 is TGTGCCAGTTTGAAAGCCCTAGCGGGAGGCACAGATACGCAGTATTTT. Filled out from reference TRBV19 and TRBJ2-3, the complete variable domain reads DGGITQSPKYLFRKEGQNVTLSCEQNLNHDAMYWYRQDPGQGLRLIYYSQIVNDFQKGDIAEGYSVSREKKESFPLTVTSAQKNPTAFYLCASLKALAGGTDTQYFGPGTRLTVL.

CDR3 protein: CASRVDSLNEKLFF. CDR3 nucleotides: TGTGCCAGCAGGGTGGACAGCTTGAATGAAAAACTGTTTTTT. The rearrangement uses TRBV2 and TRBJ1-4; a possible D gene is TRBD1 (6 bases). The CDR3 length is 14 residues. V gave up 6 bases and J gave up 5 bases, with 13 bases separating them. Germline values: CDR1 SNHLY, CDR2 FYNNEI.

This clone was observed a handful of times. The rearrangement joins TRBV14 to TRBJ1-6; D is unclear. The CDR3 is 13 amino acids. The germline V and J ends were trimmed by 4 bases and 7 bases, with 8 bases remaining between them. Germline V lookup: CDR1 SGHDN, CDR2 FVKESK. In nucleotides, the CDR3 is TGTGCCAGCAGCCTATGGGCAAATTCACCCCTCCACTTT. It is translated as CASSLWANSPLHF. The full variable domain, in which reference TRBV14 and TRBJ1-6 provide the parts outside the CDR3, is EAGVTQFPSHSVIEKGQTVTLRCDPISGHDNLYWYRRVMGKEIKFLLHFVKESKQDESGMPNNRFLAERTGGTYSTLKVQPAELEDSGVYFCASSLWANSPLHFGNGTRLTVT.

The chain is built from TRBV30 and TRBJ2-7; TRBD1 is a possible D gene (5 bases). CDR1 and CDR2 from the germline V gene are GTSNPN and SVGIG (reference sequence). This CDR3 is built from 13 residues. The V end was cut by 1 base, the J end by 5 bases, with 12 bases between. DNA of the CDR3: TGTGCCTGGAGTGATCAGGGTAGGGACGAGCAGTACTTC. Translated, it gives CAWSDQGRDEQYF.

The CDR3 reads CASSQAGGRSDTQYF. The DNA of the CDR3 is TGCGCCAGCAGCCAAGCAGGGGGGCGGTCAGATACGCAGTATTTT. The V call is TRBV4-3, the J call TRBJ2-3; D perhaps matches TRBD1 (7 bases). The CDR3 covers 15 residues. The germline gives CDR1 LGHNA, CDR2 YSLEER. V gave up 1 base and J gave up 4 bases, with 12 bases separating them.

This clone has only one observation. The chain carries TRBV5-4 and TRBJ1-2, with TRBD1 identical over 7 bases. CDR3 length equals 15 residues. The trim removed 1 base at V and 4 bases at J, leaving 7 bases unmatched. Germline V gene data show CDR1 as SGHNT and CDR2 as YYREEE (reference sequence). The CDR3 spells CASSLYRGQTYGYTF. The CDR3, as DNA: TGTGCCAGCAGCTTGTATCGGGGACAGACCTATGGCTACACCTTC.

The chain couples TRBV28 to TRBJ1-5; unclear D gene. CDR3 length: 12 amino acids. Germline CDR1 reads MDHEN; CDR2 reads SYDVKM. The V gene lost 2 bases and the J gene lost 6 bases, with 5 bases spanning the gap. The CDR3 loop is CASSLGGQPQHF. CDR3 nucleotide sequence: TGTGCCAGCAGTTTAGGCGGTCAGCCCCAGCATTTT.